Described below is a single T cell receptor beta chain sequence and its context. CDR1 is MDHEN and CDR2 is SYDVKM in the germline V gene. V lost 6 bases to trimming and J lost 12 bases; unmatched junction nucleotides: 10. The CDR3 consists of 15 residues. This sample was taken from a study of identical twins. TCRdb fed the 5' RACE reads into MiXCR, producing one record per CDR3 protein. This sample has roughly 700,000 distinct CDR3 sequences, with 8.6% found just once. A further study also used this sample, focusing on yellow fever vaccine responses in identical twins.

This chain links TRBV28 with TRBJ2-1; the match to TRBD2 covers 14 bases. The sequenced sample was PBMCs. This receptor was obtained from a woman under 30 in good health. This chain's CDR3 is CASSRLAGGYSGQFF. The CDR3 DNA reads TGTGCCAGCAGCAGACTAGCGGGGGGGTATTCGGGGCAGTTCTTC.